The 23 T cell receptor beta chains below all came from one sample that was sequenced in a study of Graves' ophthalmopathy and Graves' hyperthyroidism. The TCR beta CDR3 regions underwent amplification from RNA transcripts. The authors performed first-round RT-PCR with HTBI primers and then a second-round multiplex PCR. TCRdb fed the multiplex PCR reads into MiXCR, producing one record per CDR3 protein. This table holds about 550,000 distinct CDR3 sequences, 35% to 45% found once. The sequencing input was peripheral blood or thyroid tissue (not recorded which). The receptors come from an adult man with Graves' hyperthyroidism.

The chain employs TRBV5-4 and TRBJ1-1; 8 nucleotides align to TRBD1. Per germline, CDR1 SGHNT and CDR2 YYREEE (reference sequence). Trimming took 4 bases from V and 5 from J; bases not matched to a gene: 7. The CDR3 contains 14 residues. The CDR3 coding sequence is TGTGCCAGCAGCATGGACAGGGCGTGGACTGAAGCTTTCTTT. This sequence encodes CASSMDRAWTEAFF. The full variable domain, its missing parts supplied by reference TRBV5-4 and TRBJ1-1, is ETGVTQSPTHLIKTRGQQVTLRCSSQSGHNTVSWYQQALGQGPQFIFQYYREEENGRGNFPPRFSGLQFPNYSSELNVNALELDDSALYLCASSMDRAWTEAFFGQGTRLTVV.

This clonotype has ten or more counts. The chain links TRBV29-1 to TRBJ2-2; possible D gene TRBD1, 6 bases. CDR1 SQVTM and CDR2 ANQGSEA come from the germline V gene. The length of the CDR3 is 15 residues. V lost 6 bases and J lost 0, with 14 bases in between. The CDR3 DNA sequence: TGCAGCGTAATAACAGGGAGTACGAACACCGGGGAGCTGTTTTTT. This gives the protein CSVITGSTNTGELFF.

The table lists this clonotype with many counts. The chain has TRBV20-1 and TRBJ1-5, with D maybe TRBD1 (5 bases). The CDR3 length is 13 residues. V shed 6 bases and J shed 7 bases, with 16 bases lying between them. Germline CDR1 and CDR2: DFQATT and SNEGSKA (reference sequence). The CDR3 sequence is CSARDESRQPQHF. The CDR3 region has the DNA TGCAGTGCGAGGGACGAAAGTCGCCAGCCCCAGCATTTT.

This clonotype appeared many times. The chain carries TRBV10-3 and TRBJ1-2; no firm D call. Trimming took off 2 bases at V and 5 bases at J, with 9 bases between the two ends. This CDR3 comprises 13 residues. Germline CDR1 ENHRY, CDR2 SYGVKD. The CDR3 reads CAISENREYGYTF. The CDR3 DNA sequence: TGTGCCATCAGTGAGAACCGAGAATATGGCTACACCTTC.

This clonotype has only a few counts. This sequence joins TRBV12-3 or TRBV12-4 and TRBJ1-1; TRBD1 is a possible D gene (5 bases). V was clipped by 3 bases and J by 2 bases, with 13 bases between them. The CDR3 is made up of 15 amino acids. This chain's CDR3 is CASSFGFGGNTEAFF. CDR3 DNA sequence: TGTGCCAGCAGTTTTGGCTTCGGGGGTAACACTGAAGCTTTCTTT.

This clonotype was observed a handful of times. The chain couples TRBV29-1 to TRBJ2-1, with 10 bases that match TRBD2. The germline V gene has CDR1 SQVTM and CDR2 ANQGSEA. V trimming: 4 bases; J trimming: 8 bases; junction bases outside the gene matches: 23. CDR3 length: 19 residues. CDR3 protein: CSVVLRRTSSGRYSDEQFF. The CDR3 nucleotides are TGCAGCGTTGTCTTGAGACGGACTTCTAGCGGGAGATATTCGGATGAGCAGTTCTTC.

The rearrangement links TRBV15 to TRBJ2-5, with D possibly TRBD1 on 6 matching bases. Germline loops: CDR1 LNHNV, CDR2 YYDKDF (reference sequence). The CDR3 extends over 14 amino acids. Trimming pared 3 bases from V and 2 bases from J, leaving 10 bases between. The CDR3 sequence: CATSSEGTQETQYF. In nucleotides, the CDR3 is TGTGCCACCAGCAGCGAGGGGACACAAGAGACCCAGTACTTC.

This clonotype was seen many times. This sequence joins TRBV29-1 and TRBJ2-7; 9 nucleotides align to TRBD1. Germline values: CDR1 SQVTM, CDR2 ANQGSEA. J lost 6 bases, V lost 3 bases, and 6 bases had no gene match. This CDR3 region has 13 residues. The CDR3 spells CSVERGQGSEQYF. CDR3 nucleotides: TGCAGCGTTGAGAGGGGACAGGGATCCGAGCAGTACTTC.

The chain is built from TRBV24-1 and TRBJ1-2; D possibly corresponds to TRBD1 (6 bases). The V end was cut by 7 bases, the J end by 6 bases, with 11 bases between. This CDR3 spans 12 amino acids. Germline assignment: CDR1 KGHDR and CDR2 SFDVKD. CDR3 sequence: CATRDSDNGYTF. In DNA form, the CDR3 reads TGTGCCACCAGGGACAGCGACAATGGCTACACCTTC.

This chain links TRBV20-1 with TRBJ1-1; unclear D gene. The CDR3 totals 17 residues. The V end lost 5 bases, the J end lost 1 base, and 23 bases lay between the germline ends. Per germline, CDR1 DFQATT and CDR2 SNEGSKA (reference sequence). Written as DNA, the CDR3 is TGCAGTGCTCACCGACCCAGCCCCGGGATTTCGAACACTGAAGCTTTCTTT. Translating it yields CSAHRPSPGISNTEAFF.

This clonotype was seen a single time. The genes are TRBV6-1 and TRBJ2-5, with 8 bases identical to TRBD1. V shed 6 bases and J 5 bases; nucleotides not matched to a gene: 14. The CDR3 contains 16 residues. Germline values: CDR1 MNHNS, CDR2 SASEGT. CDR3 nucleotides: TGTGCCAGCAGCCAAGTACCGGGGGACAGGATGGAGACCCAGTACTTC. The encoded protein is CASSQVPGDRMETQYF.

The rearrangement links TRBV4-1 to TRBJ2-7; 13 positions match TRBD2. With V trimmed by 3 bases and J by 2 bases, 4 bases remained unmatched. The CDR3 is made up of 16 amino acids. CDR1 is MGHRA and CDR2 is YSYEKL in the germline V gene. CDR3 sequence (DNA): TGCGCCAGCAGCCAGGGACTAGCGGGACCTGCCTACGAGCAGTACTTC. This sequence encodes CASSQGLAGPAYEQYF.

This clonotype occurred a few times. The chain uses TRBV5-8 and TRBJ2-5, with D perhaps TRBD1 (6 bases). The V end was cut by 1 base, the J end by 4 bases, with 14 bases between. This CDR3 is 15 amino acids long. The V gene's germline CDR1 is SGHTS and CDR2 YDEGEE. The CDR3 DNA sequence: TGTGCCAGCAGCTTGCCCCTAGGGGGAAGAGAGACCCAGTACTTC. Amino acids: CASSLPLGGRETQYF.

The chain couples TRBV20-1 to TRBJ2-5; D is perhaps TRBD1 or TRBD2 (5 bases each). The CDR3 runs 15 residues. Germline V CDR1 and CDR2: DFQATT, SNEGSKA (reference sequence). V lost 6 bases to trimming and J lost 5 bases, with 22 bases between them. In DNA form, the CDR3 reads TGCAGTGCGGAACCCCTAGGGGTTGGGAGTGAGACCCAGTACTTC. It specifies CSAEPLGVGSETQYF.

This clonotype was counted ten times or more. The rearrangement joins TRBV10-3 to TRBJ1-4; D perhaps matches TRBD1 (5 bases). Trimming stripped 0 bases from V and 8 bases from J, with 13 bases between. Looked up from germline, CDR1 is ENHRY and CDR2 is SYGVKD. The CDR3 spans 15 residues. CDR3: CAISESGPAGEKLFF. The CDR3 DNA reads TGTGCCATCAGTGAGTCGGGGCCGGCGGGAGAAAAACTGTTTTTT.

The CDR3 region has the DNA TGTGCCTGGAGTGTACTTGGGGGTGGCGGGAGCTACGAGCAGTACTTC. Translating it yields CAWSVLGGGGSYEQYF. The chain is built from TRBV5-4 and TRBJ2-7; TRBD2 agrees at 7 bases. Germline V gene sequence: CDR1 SGHNT, CDR2 YYREEE (reference sequence). Unmatched junction bases numbered 19, after V lost 10 bases and J lost 3 bases. The CDR3 has 16 amino acids.

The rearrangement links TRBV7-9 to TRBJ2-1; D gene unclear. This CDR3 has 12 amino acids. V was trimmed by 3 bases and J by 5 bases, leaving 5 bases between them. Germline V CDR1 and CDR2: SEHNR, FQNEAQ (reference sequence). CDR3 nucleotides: TGTGCCAGCAGCTTCCGGGACAATGAGCAGTTCTTC. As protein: CASSFRDNEQFF.

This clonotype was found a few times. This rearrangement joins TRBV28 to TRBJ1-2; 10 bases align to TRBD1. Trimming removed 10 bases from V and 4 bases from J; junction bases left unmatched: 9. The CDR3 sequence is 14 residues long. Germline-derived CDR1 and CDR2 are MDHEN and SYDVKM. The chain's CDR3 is CATSKGQGFYGYTF. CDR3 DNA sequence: TGTGCCACCTCCAAGGGACAGGGGTTCTATGGCTACACCTTC.

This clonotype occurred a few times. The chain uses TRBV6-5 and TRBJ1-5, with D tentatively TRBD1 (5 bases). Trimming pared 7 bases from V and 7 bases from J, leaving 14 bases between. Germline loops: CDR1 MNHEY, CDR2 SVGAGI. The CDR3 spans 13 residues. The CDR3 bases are TGTGCCAGCAATTCCGGGACCATGCAGCCCCAGCATTTT. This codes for CASNSGTMQPQHF.

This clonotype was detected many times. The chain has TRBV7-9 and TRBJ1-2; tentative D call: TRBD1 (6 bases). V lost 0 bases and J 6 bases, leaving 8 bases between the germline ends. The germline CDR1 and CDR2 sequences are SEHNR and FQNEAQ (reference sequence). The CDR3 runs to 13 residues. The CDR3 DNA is TGTGCCAGCAGCTTAGCAGGGGGTGATGGCTACACCTTC. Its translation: CASSLAGGDGYTF.

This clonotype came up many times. In DNA form, the CDR3 reads TGTGCCAGCAGCCTGGGACAGCCCGAGCAGTACTTC. Translated: CASSLGQPEQYF. This rearrangement joins TRBV7-9 to TRBJ2-7; 7 bases are shared with TRBD1. The V gene end was trimmed by 5 bases and the J gene end by 6 bases; junction bases not matched to a gene: 4. The CDR3 runs 12 residues. The germline gives CDR1 SEHNR, CDR2 FQNEAQ (reference sequence).

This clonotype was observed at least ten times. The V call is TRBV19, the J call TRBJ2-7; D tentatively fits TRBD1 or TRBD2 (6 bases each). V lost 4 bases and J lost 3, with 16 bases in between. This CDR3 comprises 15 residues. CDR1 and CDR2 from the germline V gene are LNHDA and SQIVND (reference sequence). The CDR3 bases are TGTGCCAGTAGTACCTCCCGGAGGGGGAACTACGAGCAGTACTTC. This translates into CASSTSRRGNYEQYF.

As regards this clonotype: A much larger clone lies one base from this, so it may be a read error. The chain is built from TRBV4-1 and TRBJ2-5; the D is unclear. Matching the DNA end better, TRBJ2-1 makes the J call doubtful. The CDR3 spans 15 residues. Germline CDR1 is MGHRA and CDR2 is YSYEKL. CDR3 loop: CASSPQTGTAETQFF. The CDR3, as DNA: TGCGCCAGCAGCCCACAGACTGGAACGGCGGAGACCCAGTTCTTC.